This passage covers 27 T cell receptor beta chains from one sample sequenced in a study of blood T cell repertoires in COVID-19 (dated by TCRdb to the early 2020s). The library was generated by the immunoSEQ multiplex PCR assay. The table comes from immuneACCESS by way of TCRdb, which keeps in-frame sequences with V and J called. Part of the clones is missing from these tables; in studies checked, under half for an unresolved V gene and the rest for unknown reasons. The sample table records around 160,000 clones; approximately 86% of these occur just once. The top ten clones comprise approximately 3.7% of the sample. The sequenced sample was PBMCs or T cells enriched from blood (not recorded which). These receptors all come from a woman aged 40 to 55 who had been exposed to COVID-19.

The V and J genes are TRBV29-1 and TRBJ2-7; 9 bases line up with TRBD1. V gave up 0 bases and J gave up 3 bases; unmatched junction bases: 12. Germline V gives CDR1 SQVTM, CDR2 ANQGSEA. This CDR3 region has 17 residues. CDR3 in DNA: TGCAGCGTTGAAGATACGATTCCGGGACAGGGAAACTACGAGCAGTACTTC. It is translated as CSVEDTIPGQGNYEQYF.

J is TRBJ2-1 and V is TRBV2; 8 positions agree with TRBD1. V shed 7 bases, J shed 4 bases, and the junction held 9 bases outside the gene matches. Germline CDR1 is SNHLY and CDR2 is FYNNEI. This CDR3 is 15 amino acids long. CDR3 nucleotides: TGTGCCAGCAATCGAGGGACAGGTACTTACAATGAGCAGTTCTTC. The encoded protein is CASNRGTGTYNEQFF.

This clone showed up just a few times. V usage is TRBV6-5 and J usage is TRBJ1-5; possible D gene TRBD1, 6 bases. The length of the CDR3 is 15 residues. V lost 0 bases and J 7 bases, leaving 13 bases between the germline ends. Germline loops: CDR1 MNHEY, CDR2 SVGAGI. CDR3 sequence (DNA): TGTGCCAGCAGTTACTCGGCGGCGGGGGCGCAGCCCCAGCATTTT. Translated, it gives CASSYSAAGAQPQHF.

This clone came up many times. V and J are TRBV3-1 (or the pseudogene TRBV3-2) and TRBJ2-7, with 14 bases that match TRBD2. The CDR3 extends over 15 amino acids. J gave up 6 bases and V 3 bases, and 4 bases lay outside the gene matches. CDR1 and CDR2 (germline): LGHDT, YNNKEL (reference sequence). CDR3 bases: TGTGCCAGCAGCCATGGGACTAGCGGGAGTATCGAGCAGTACTTC. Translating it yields CASSHGTSGSIEQYF.

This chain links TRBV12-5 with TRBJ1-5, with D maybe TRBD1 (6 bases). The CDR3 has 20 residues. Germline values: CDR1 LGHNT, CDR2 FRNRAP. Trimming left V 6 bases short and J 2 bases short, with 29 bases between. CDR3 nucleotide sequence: TGTGCTAGTGGACGAACCTCCAGGGACAACTCGCCAGGTGGCAATCAGCCCCAGCATTTT. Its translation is CASGRTSRDNSPGGNQPQHF.

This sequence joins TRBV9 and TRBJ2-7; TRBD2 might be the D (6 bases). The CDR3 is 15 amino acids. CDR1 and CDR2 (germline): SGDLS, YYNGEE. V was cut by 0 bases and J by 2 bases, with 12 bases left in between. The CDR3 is CASSVEVAGTYEQYF. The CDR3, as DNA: TGTGCCAGCAGCGTAGAAGTTGCGGGAACCTACGAGCAGTACTTC.

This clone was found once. The CDR3 region is CASRTGLDNSPLHF. CDR3 in DNA: TGCGCCAGCAGAACAGGGCTCGATAATTCACCCCTCCACTTT. The rearrangement links TRBV5-1 to TRBJ1-6; tentative D call: TRBD1 (6 bases). V gave up 5 bases and J gave up 5 bases, with 11 bases separating them. Looked up from germline, CDR1 is SGHRS and CDR2 is YFSETQ. The CDR3 sequence is 14 residues long.

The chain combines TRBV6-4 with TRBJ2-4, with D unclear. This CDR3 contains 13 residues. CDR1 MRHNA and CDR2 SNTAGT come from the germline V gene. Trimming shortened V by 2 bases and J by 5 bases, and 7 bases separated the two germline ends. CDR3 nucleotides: TGTGCCAGCAGTGACGGTTCGGAAAACATTCAGTACTTC. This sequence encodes CASSDGSENIQYF.

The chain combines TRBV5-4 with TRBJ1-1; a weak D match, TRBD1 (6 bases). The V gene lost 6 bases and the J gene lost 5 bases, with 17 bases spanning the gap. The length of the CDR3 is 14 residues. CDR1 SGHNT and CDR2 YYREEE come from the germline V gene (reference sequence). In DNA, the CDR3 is TGTGCCAGCATCGCGGACCTAGGGGGAACTGAAGCTTTCTTT. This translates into CASIADLGGTEAFF.

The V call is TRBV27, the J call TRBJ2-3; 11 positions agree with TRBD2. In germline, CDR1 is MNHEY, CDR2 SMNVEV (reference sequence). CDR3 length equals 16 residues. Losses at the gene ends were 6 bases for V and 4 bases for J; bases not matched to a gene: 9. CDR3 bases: TGTGCCAGCAGGCGACTAGCGGGGCCAACGGCAGATACGCAGTATTTT. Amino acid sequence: CASRRLAGPTADTQYF.

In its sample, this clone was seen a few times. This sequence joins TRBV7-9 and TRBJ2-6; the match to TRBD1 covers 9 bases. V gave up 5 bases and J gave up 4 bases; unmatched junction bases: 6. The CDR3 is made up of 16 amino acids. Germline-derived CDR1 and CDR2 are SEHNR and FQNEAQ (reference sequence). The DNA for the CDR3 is TGTGCCAGCAGCGTTAACAGGGGGCAAGGGGCCAACGTCCTGACTTTC. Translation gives CASSVNRGQGANVLTF.

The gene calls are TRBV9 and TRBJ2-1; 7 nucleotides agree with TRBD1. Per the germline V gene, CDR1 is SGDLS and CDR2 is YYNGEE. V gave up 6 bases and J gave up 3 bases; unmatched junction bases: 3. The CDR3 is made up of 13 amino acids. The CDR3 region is CASKDRNYNEQFF. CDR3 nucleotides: TGTGCCAGCAAGGACAGGAACTACAATGAGCAGTTCTTC.

CDR3 nucleotide sequence: TGTGCCAGTAGTATTAGGGGGCATAGGACCGGGGAGCTGTTTTTT. This codes for CASSIRGHRTGELFF. V usage is TRBV19 and J usage is TRBJ2-2; 7 bases match TRBD1. Germline V CDR1 and CDR2: LNHDA, SQIVND (reference sequence). With 3 bases clipped from V and 5 bases from J, the junction kept 6 bases outside the gene matches. The CDR3 extends over 15 amino acids.

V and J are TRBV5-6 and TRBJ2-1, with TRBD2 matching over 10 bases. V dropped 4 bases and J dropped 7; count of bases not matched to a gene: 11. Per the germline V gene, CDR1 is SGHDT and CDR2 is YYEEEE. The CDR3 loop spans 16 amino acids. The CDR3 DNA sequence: TGTGCCAGCAGCCCCCATCTAGCGGGAGCGGGTAATGAGCAGTTCTTC. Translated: CASSPHLAGAGNEQFF.

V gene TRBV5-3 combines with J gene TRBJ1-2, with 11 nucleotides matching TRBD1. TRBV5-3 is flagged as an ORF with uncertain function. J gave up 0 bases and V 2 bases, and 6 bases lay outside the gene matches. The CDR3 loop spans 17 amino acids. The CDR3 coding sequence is TGTGCCAGAAGCTTCACGGGACAGGGGGTCCCTAACTATGGCTACACCTTC. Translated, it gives CARSFTGQGVPNYGYTF.

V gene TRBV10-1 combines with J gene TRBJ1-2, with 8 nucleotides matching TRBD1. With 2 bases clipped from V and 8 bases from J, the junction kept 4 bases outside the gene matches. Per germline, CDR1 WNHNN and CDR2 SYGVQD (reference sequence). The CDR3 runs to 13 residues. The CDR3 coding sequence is TGCGCCAGCAGTGAGCCAGGGGGCTACGGCTACACCTTC. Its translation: CASSEPGGYGYTF.

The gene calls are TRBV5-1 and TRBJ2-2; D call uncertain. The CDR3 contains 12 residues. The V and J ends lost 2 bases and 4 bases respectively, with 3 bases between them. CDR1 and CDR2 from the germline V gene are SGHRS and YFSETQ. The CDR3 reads CASSFVTGELFF. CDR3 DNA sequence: TGCGCCAGCAGCTTCGTCACCGGGGAGCTGTTTTTT.

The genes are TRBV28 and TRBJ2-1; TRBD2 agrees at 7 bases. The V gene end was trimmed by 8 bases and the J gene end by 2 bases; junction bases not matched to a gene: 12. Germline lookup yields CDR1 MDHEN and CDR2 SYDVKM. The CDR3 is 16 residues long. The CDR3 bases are TGTGCCAGCTCACATTCCGGGACTAAGACCTACAATGAGCAGTTCTTC. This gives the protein CASSHSGTKTYNEQFF.

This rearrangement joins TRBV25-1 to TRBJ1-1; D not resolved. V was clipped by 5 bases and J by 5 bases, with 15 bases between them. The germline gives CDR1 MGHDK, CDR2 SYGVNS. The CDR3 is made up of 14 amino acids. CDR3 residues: CASSSRAGGTEAFF. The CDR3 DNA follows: TGTGCCAGCAGTTCCCGGGCGGGAGGAACTGAAGCTTTCTTT.

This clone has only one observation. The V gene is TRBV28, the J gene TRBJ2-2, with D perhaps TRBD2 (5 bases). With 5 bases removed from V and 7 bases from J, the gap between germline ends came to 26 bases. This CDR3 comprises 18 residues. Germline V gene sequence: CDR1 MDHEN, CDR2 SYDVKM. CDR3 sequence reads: CASSLVGSGFKGGGELFF. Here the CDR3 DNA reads TGTGCCAGCAGTCTGGTGGGGTCGGGGTTCAAAGGCGGCGGGGAGCTGTTTTTT.

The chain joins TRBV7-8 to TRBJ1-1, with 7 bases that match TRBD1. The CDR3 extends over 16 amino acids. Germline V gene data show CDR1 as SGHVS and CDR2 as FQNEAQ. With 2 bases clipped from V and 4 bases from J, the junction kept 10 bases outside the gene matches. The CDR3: CASSLRGPQRITEAFF. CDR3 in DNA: TGTGCCAGCAGCTTAAGGGGGCCCCAGAGAATCACTGAAGCTTTCTTT. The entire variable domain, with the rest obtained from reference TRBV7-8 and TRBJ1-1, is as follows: GAGVSQSPRYKVAKRGQDVALRCDPISGHVSLFWYQQALGQGPEFLTYFQNEAQLDKSGLPSDRFFAERPEGSVSTLKIQRTQQEDSAVYLCASSLRGPQRITEAFFGQGTRLTVV.

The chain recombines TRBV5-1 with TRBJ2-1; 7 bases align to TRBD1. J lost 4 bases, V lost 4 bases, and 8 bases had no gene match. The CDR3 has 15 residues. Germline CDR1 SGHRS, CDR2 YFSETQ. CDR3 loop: CASSQDRSNYNEQFF. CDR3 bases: TGCGCCAGCAGCCAGGACAGGTCGAATTACAATGAGCAGTTCTTC.

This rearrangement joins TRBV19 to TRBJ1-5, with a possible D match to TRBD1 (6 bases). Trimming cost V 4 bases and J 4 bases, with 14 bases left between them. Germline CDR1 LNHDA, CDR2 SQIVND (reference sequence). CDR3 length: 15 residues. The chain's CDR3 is CASSKQGDGNQPQHF. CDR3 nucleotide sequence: TGTGCCAGTAGTAAACAGGGCGATGGGAATCAGCCCCAGCATTTT.

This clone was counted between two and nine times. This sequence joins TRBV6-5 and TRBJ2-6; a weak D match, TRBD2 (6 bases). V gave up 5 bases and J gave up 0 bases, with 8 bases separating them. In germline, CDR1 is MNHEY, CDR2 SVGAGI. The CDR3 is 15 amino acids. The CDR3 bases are TGTGCCAGCAGTCCCGGGGGCTCTGGGGCCAACGTCCTGACTTTC. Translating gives CASSPGGSGANVLTF.

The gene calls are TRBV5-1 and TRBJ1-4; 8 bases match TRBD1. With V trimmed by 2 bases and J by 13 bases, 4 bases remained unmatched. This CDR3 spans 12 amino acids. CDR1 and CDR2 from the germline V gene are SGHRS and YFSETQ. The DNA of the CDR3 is TGCGCCAGCAGCTTACAGGGGGAAGGACTGTTTTTT. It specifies CASSLQGEGLFF.

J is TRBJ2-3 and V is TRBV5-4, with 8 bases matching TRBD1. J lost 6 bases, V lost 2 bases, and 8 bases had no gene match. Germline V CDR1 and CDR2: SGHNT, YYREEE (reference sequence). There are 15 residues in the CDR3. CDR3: CASSFTGQGADTQYF. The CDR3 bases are TGTGCCAGCAGCTTCACTGGGCAGGGGGCGGATACGCAGTATTTT.

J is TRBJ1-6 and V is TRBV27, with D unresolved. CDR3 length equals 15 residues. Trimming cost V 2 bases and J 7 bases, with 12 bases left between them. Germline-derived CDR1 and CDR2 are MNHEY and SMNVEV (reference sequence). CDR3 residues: CASSLGSIPNSPLHF. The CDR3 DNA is TGTGCCAGCAGTTTAGGGAGTATACCAAATTCACCCCTCCACTTT.